These T cell receptor beta chains were read from a single sample in a study of cytomegalovirus exposure and HLA in healthy donors. Clones were read by immunoSEQ multiplex PCR, and TCRdb kept only the in-frame ones, dropping some. The sample shows some 150,000 clones, about four fifths of them seen only once. Sequencing was done on a sample of PBMCs. All receptors come from a man aged 18 to 30 in good health and CMV-seropositive. The CDR3 runs from the conserved cysteine through the conserved F or W. Only some rows state a clone size, as once, few, many or a class for expanded clones.

j_call v_call clone_size cdr3_aa
TRBJ1-5 TRBV2 . CASSARDLVGQPQHF
TRBJ1-2 TRBV4-1 . CASSQYRDSPSSNYGYTF
TRBJ2-7 TRBV9 few CASSSGTSPSYEQYF
TRBJ2-1 TRBV7-9 few CASSFLGLGSNEQFF
TRBJ1-1 TRBV6-5 . CASIPGGYTEAFF
TRBJ2-3 TRBV5-1 . CASSLVTGGADTQYF
TRBJ1-2 TRBV6-4 . CASSDRVARGGYTF
TRBJ1-4 TRBV2 . CASLKRLGGGEKLFF
TRBJ1-5 TRBV6-5 few CASSKGAMGNQPQHF
TRBJ1-5 TRBV18 . CASSPDRGDQPQHF
TRBJ1-1 TRBV27 . CASSSALGQGVTNTEAFF
TRBJ1-3 TRBV5-4 . CASSFWDRGANTIYF
TRBJ2-1 TRBV9 . CASSVAGTGGPGEQFF
TRBJ2-7 TRBV23-1 once CASSPHDGTGLSEQYF
TRBJ2-1 TRBV9 . CASSVAGLAYDEQFF
TRBJ2-7 TRBV11-2 . CASSLASGMPYEQYF
TRBJ2-7 TRBV27 . CASSLRGGHMHEQYF
TRBJ1-2 TRBV6-1 . CASSFDRSYGYTF
TRBJ2-3 TRBV28 . CAILPPLRQGYTDTQYF
TRBJ1-2 TRBV11-2 . CASSFYREAGHYGYTF
TRBJ2-7 TRBV7-2 . CASSFRTGISYEQYF
TRBJ2-7 TRBV5-1 . CASFQQGHGYEQYF
TRBJ2-7 TRBV6-6 few CASSYESGRVYEQYF
TRBJ2-7 TRBV30 . CAGGQGAEQYF
TRBJ2-7 TRBV29-1 . CSVFTGSDEQYF
TRBJ1-5 TRBV19 few CASGVEQGQPQHF
TRBJ1-5 TRBV7-8 . CASSSRHGDRPSNQPQHF
TRBJ2-7 TRBV18 . CASSPATGASYEQYF
TRBJ1-2 TRBV7-3 . CASSLTGGTNYGYTF
TRBJ2-4 TRBV30 . CAWSEPGTGGNIQYF
TRBJ2-2 TRBV19 . CASTLGWAAGTGELFF
TRBJ1-5 TRBV27 . CASSSPGVNQPQHF
TRBJ2-1 TRBV27 . CASSWDYNEQFF
TRBJ2-3 TRBV30 few CAWSVVSSGRGRTDTQYF
TRBJ2-1 TRBV5-1 few CASSLDGGSSYNEQFF
TRBJ2-7 TRBV11-2 . CASSLVGGSYEQYF
TRBJ2-7 TRBV19 . CASRPTGGQGDSYEQYF
TRBJ2-2 TRBV5-1 . CASSYLSGRGTGELFF
TRBJ2-3 TRBV28 few CASTPLAERADTQYF
TRBJ2-1 TRBV6-1 . CASSVGGGSYNEQFF
TRBJ2-4 TRBV25-1 . CASSRGGRGVIQYF
TRBJ2-7 TRBV5-1 . CASKLGGSVVEQYF
TRBJ2-3 TRBV4-1 few CASSLPGQITDTQYF
TRBJ2-7 TRBV7-9 . CASSLASSGIDEQYF
TRBJ1-1 TRBV5-4 . CASSPLGANTEAFF
TRBJ2-7 TRBV4-1 . CASSQQGGLASYEQYF
TRBJ2-7 TRBV6-5 few CASAGGGYEQYF
TRBJ2-3 TRBV5-6 . CASSFRDRMDWRTDTQYF
TRBJ2-1 TRBV6-5 . CASSPRGGRRDEQFF
TRBJ2-6 TRBV28 . CASSFSLHGDRVLVDAGANVLTF
TRBJ1-1 TRBV6-5 . CASSKQQALNTEAFF
TRBJ2-4 TRBV2 once CASGGQVAKNIQYF
TRBJ1-3 TRBV5-6 . CASSPSQVRSGNTIYF